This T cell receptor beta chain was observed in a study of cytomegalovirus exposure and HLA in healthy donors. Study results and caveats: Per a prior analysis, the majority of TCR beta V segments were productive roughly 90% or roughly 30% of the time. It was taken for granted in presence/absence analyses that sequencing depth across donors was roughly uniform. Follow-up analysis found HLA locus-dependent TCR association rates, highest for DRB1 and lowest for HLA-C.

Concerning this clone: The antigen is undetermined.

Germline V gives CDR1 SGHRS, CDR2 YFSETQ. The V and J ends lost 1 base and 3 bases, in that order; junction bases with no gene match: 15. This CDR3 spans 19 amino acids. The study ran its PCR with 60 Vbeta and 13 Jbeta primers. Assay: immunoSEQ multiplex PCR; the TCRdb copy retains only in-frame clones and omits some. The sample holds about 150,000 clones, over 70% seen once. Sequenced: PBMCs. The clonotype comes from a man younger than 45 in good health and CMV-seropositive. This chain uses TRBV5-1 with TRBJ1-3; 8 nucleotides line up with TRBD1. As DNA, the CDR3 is TGCGCCAGCAGCTTGTCCGGACAGGGAACCTCCGTTCTTGGAAACACCATATATTTT. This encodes CASSLSGQGTSVLGNTIYF.